The present T cell receptor beta chain was sequenced within a study of cytomegalovirus exposure and HLA in healthy donors (dated by TCRdb to 2016 to 2017). Concerning the study at large: An earlier analysis of 587 of the donors reported approximately 300 Gb of sequence data and 90 million to 120 million unique TCR beta sequences obtained from about 179 million T cells. An early release that covered around 590 HLA-typed donors contained about 300 gigabases of sequencing data and tens of millions of unique TCR sequences. The genetic ancestry cluster associated with self-reported Caucasian donors included roughly 84% of the 398 genotyped donors. The study was designed to test whether signatures of past pathogen exposure could be identified by cataloging public T cell receptors. The study used immunosequencing to profile the T cell repertoires of about 670 subjects and linked those repertoires to cytomegalovirus serostatus. In addition to the first cohort of 666 subjects, a separate validation cohort of about 120 different subjects was used. The study combined high-throughput TCR immunosequencing, statistical association of individual TCRs with disease status, and machine learning to predict cytomegalovirus infection status. To study patterns of TCR occurrence, a later analysis re-analyzed previously published TCR beta repertoires from 666 donors and added high-resolution HLA genotyping. Rather than using new phenotypic data, the later analysis identified candidate immune exposures from TCR beta sequences and from how often those sequences occurred across donors. To decide whether each TCR beta V gene segment behaved as functional or pseudogenic, an earlier analysis of fewer than 750 of the donors relied on high-throughput TCR beta sequencing. Donor age, sex, ethnicity and CMV serostatus were collected together with the repertoire data. A later genetic analysis used genome-wide SNP genotypes for about three fifths of the 666 donors, treating that subset as a discovery cohort. Every repertoire in the discovery cohort had been generated on one and the same sequencing platform. HLA typing included class I and class II loci at four-digit resolution. Typing coverage differed by locus: A, B, C, DRB1 and DQB1 were typed in about 629-630 donors, DQA1 in about 550, DPA1 in some 610, and DPB1 in approximately 450. A few DR-DQ haplotypes were handled as single units for association and clustering because linkage in the cohort was strong. On average, over 200,000 unique TCR beta nucleotide sequences were sequenced per donor among about 400 genotyped donors of the cohort, with around 19% of those sequences being non-productive. General conclusions and limits of the study: In a later analysis, several top co-occurrence clusters were reported to appear linked to parvovirus B19, influenza, CMV and Epstein-Barr virus. At a false discovery rate of 0.05, a later analysis linked roughly 17,000 TCR beta sequences to specific HLA alleles. According to a later analysis, most CMV-associated TCR beta chains appeared to be HLA-restricted, and the HLA associations seemed to be driven largely by CMV exposure. A total of 150 to 200 TCR beta chains were listed by the study as associated with cytomegalovirus. In a later genetic analysis, fewer N-insertions in productive TCRs were reported among donors in an Asian-associated ancestry cluster than the roughly 700-donor mean. Because counts were too low, more than 15 rarely observed V segments, including chromosome 9 orphons, were excluded from the earlier analysis of 587 of the donors. The 87-base-pair reads could not distinguish some IMGT-functional V segments, including TRBV6-2 and TRBV6-3, so those segments were excluded. The presence/absence analyses assumed that sequencing depth was roughly uniform across donors, and that assumption may not be true. A further reported finding was that TCR beta sequences accurately predicted the HLA-A and HLA-B alleles for most subjects in the first cohort. The classifier was reported to diagnose cytomegalovirus status with high specificity and sensitivity in both the original cohort and the validation cohort. A cluster of highly shared sequence variants was judged likely to represent a technical artifact of the sequencing pipeline. Three of the identified cytomegalovirus-associated TCR beta chains were confirmed in vitro to be specific for cytomegalovirus antigens. The only immune exposure information available for the cohort was CMV serostatus. In an earlier analysis of about 550 of the donors, most TCR beta V segments were observed in productive rearrangements about 90% or about 30% of the time, broadly matching IMGT annotations. According to the authors, the approach could potentially be generalized to other disease states and immunological phenotypes. In a later analysis, HLA-associated TCR beta chains showed more clonal expansion and lower generation probabilities than non-associated chains that were equally common. Linkage disequilibrium might explain the correlated functional status among segregating V segments, but an unknown experimental factor could not be ruled out. While some public TCRs were present in many individuals, most TCR sequences turned up only very rarely across donors. In a later genetic analysis, a missense DCLRE1C variant was associated with V-gene and J-gene trimming of TCR beta chains, and the association was replicated in an independent cohort. Only TCR beta chains were sequenced in this cohort, and the absence of alpha or paired-chain data limited detectable features. Strong co-occurrence of HLA alleles, especially DR and DQ, made assigning TCR associations to individual alleles difficult. HLA typing was unavailable for some donors at each locus, so association tests used only the typed subset. In a later analysis, the rate of TCR association differed among HLA loci, with DRB1 alleles having the most associated TCRs and HLA-C alleles having the fewest.

The method behind the library was the immunoSEQ multiplex PCR assay. For the multiplex PCR, a mixture combining 60 forward primers for TCR Vbeta segments and 13 reverse primers for TCR Jbeta segments was used. A multiplex PCR assay on genomic DNA amplified the CDR3 region of rearranged TCR beta genes. On the Illumina HiSeq System, the amplified TCR beta libraries were sequenced as 87-base-pair reads. The study's own analysis went as follows. In a later analysis, roughly 80 million unique TCR beta chains were counted across the approximately 620 repertoires, and approximately 11 million of these chains were shared by at least two donors. Raw reads were error-corrected and collapsed into unique sequences with a nearest-neighbor algorithm that merged closely related sequences to remove PCR and sequencing errors. V, D and J gene segments were assigned by aligning CDR3 sequences to IMGT reference sequences. For a sequence to be retained, at least a six-nucleotide match to both a V gene segment and a J gene segment was required. Rearrangements were classified as productive when the CDR3 lacked stop codons and remained in frame with V and J, and all other rearrangements were classified as non-productive. Following IMGT convention, CDR3 was defined as the stretch from the second conserved V-encoded cysteine to the conserved J-encoded phenylalanine. In an earlier analysis of 500 to 650 of the donors, sequences lacking an unambiguous match to a single V gene segment were excluded. In an earlier analysis of roughly 500 of the donors, V segments were called functional above 56.7% productive rearrangements and were called segregating when the between-donor standard deviation exceeded 5%. A statistical classification framework was developed to diagnose cytomegalovirus status using the catalog of TCR beta chain sequences. A later analysis assigned V and J genes by comparing TCR nucleotide sequences with IMGT/GENE-DB human TR gene sequences. Using the TCRdist pipeline, a later analysis assigned CDR3 sequences along with most-parsimonious VDJ recombination scenarios. In a later analysis, each TCR beta chain was defined by its CDR3 amino acid sequence together with its V-gene family, and reads lacking a unique V-gene family were excluded. As a way to deal with suspected cross-contamination and a sequencing artifact, a later analysis dropped hundreds of nucleotide sequences that were highly shared and had low generation probability. For each public chain, a later analysis derived a clonal expansion index from normalized ranks of inferred template counts within each repertoire. In a later analysis, generation probabilities were computed using a VDJ recombination model fitted to out-of-frame rearrangements, and the results were checked against IGoR. In a later analysis, hypergeometric tests were used to score TCR-TCR, TCR-HLA and TCR-CMV co-occurrence, with a repertoire-size bias correction applied to TCR pairs. False discovery rates were estimated in a later analysis by permuting HLA or CMV assignments 20 times. In a later analysis, co-occurring TCRs were grouped using DBSCAN, and TCRdist sequence similarity was added for clustering within HLA-allele-positive subsets. Repertoires with fewer than 30,000 or more than 120,000 public chains, plus five repertoires with anomalous nucleotide sharing, were excluded from co-occurrence clustering. Here the immuneACCESS table is served through TCRdb, limited to in-frame sequences with V and J called. Missing clones are a known gap in these copies; in checked studies unresolved V genes cover under half, and the rest lacks a known reason. Clone size and V and J calls were adopted from that table, with D and trimming inferred from the DNA. For this sample the table gives about 130,000 clones, of which around 76% were detected only once. The ten largest clonotypes hold roughly 7% of the sample.

On this clone itself: The target of this receptor is not known. Within one base of it there is no much larger clone, and no base qualities were kept.

The cohort was made up of several hundred healthy bone marrow donors. At the time of sampling, every cohort member was nominally healthy, though immune exposures that went unrecorded were likely present. The donor was CMV seronegative and belonged to the group of 352 seronegative cohort members. A peripheral blood sample was provided by each donor, and peripheral blood mononuclear cells were used for TCR beta sequencing. The Qiagen DNeasy Blood Extraction Kit was used to extract genomic DNA from the blood cell samples. The junction shows trimming of 0 bases on V and 1 base on J, plus 10 bases between the germline ends. The CDR3, cysteine through phenylalanine, is 15 amino acids long. Of all the DNA, just the CDR3 is kept, 45 bases in frame from base 1. The germline V gene yields SGHRS for CDR1 and YFSETQ for CDR2.

Sequenced material: PBMCs. This sequence originates from a male donor in good health and CMV-seronegative. The chain is made from TRBV5-1 and TRBJ1-1, with the D gene too uncertain to name. In nucleotides, the sequence is TGCGCCAGCAGCTTGGAGAGGGTACCGAACACTGAAGCTTTCTTT. This is translated as CASSLERVPNTEAFF. The full variable domain, with segments outside the CDR3 supplied by the reference TRBV5-1 and TRBJ1-1 proteins, appears as KAGVTQTPRYLIKTRGQQVTLSCSPISGHRSVSWYQQTPGQGLQFLFEYFSETQRNKGNFPGRFSGRQFSNSRSEMNVSTLELGDSALYLCASSLERVPNTEAFFGQGTRLTVV.